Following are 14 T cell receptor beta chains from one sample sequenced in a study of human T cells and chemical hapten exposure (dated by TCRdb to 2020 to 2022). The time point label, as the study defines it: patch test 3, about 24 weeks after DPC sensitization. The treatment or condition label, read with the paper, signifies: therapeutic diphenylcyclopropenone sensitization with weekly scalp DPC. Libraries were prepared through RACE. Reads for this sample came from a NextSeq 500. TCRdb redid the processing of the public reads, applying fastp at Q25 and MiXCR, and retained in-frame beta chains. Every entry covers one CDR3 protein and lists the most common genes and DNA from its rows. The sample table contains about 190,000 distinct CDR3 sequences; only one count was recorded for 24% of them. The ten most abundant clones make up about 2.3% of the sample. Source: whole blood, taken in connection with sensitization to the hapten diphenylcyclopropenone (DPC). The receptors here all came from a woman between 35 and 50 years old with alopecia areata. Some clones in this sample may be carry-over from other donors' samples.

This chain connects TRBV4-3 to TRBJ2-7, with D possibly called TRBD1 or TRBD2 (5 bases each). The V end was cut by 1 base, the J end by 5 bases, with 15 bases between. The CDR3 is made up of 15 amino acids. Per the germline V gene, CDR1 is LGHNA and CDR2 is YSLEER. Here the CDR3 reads CASSQAGAGPHEQYF. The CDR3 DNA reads TGCGCCAGCAGCCAAGCCGGGGCAGGGCCTCACGAGCAGTACTTC.

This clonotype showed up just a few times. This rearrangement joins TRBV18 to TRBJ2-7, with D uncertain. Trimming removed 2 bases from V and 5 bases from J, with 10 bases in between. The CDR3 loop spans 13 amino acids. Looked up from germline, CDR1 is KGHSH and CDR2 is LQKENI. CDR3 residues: CASSPARPHEQYF. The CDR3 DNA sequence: TGTGCCAGCTCACCAGCTCGGCCCCACGAGCAGTACTTC.

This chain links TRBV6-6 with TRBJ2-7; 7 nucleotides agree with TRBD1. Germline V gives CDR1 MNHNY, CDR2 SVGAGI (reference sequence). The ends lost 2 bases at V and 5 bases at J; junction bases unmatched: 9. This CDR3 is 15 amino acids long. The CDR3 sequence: CASSYDEGGWDEQYF. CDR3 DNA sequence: TGTGCCAGCAGTTACGATGAAGGGGGCTGGGACGAGCAGTACTTC.

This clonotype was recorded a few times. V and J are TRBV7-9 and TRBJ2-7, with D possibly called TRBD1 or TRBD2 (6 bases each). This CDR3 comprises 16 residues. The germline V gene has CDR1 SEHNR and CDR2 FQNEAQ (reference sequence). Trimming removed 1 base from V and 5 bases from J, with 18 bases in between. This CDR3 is CASSLDGTRGGHEQYF. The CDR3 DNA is TGTGCCAGCAGCTTAGACGGGACAAGGGGAGGCCACGAGCAGTACTTC. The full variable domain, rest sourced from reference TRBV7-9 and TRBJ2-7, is DTGVSQNPRHKITKRGQNVTFRCDPISEHNRLYWYRQTLGQGPEFLTYFQNEAQLEKSRLLSDRFSAERPKGSFSTLEIQRTEQGDSAMYLCASSLDGTRGGHEQYFGPGTRLTVT.

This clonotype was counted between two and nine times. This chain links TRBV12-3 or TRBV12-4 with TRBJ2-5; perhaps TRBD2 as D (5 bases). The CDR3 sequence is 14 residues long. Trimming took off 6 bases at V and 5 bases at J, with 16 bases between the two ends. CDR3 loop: CASRPPGIGETQYF. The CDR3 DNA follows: TGTGCCAGCAGACCCCCGGGGATTGGGGAGACCCAGTACTTC.

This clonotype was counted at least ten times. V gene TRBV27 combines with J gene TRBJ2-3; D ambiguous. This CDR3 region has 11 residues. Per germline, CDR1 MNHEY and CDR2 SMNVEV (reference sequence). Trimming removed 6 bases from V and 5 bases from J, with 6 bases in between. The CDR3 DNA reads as TGTGCCAGCAGCCGAGGAGATACGCAGTATTTT. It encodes CASSRGDTQYF.

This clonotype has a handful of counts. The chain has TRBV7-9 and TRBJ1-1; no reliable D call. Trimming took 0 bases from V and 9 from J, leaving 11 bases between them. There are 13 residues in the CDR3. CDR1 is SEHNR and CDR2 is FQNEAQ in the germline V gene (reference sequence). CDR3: CASSLAELGQAFF. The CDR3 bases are TGTGCCAGCAGCTTAGCGGAATTGGGTCAAGCTTTCTTT.

CDR3 sequence reads: CASSQRPGETQYF. The CDR3 DNA reads TGTGCCAGCAGCCAGCGGCCAGGCGAGACCCAGTACTTC. The chain couples TRBV27 to TRBJ2-5; maybe TRBD2 (5 bases). V lost 6 bases and J 5 bases, leaving 13 bases between the germline ends. Per germline, CDR1 MNHEY and CDR2 SMNVEV (reference sequence). The CDR3 contains 13 residues.

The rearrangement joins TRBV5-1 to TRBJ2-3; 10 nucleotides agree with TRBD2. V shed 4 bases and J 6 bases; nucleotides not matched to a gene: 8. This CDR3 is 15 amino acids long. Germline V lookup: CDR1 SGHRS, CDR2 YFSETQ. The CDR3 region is CASSQLAGMGDTQYF. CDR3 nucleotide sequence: TGCGCCAGCAGCCAACTAGCGGGAATGGGGGATACGCAGTATTTT.

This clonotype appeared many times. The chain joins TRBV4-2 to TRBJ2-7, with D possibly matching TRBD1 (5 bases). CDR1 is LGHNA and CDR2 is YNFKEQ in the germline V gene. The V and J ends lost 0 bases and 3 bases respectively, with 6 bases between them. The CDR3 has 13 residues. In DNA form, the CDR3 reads TGTGCCAGCAGCCAAGAAAGGGGCTACGAGCAGTACTTC. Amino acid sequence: CASSQERGYEQYF.

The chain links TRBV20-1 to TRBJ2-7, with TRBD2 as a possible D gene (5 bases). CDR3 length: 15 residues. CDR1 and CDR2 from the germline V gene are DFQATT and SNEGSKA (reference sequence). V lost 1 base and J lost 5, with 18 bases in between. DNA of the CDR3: TGCAGTGCTAGAGGAGAGGGCTCTGGACCCCACGAGCAGTACTTC. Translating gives CSARGEGSGPHEQYF.

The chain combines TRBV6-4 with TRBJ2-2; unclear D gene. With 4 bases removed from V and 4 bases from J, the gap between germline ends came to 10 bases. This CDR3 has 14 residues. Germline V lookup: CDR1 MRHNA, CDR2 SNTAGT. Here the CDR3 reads CASSAESITGELFF. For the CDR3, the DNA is TGTGCCAGCAGTGCCGAAAGCATCACCGGGGAGCTGTTTTTT.

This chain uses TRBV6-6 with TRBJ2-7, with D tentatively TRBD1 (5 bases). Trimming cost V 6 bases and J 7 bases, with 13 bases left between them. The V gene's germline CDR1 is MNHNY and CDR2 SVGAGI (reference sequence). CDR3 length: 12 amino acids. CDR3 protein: CASSLDSREQYF. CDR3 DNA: TGTGCCAGCAGCCTCGACAGTCGGGAGCAGTACTTC.

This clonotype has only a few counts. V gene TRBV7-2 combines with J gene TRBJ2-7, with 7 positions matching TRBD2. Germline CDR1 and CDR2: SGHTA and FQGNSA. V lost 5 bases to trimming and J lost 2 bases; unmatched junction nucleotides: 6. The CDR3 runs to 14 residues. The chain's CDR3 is CASSPQAGPYEQYF. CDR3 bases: TGTGCCAGCAGCCCCCAAGCGGGACCCTACGAGCAGTACTTC.